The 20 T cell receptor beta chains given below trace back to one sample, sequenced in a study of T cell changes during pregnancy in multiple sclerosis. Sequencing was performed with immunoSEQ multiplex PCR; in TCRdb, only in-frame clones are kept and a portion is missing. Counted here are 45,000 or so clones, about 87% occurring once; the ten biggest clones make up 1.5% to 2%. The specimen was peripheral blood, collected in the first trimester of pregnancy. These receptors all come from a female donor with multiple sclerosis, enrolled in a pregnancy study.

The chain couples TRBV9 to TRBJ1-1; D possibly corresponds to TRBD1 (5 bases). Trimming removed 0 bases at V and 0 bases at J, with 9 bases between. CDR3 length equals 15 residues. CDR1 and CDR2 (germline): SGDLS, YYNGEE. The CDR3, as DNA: TGTGCCAGCAGCGTAGGTAGGGGATTGAACACTGAAGCTTTCTTT. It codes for CASSVGRGLNTEAFF.

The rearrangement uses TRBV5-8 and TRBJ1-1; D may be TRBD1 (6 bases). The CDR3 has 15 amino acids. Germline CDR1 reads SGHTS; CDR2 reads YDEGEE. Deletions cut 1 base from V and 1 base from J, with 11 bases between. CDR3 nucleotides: TGTGCCAGCAGCTTGCTTCAGGGGACGAACACTGAAGCTTTCTTT. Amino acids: CASSLLQGTNTEAFF. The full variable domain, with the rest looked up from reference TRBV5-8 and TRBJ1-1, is EAGVTQSPTHLIKTRGQQATLRCSPISGHTSVYWYQQALGLGLQFLLWYDEGEERNRGNFPPRFSGRQFPNYSSELNVNALELEDSALYLCASSLLQGTNTEAFFGQGTRLTVV.

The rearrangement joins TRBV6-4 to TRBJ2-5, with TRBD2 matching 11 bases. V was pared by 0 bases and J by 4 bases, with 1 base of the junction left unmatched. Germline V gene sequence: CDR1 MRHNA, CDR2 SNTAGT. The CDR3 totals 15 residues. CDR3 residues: CASSDSSGGAETQYF. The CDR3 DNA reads TGTGCCAGCAGTGACTCTAGCGGGGGGGCAGAGACCCAGTACTTC.

This chain's CDR3 is CAINLVPGLAGGSTDTQYF. Here the CDR3 DNA reads TGTGCCATCAACCTGGTCCCGGGACTAGCGGGGGGGAGCACAGATACGCAGTATTTT. This chain joins TRBV2 and TRBJ2-3; TRBD2 agrees at 16 bases. CDR3 length equals 19 residues. The V and J ends lost 10 bases and 0 bases, in that order; junction bases with no gene match: 13. Germline-derived CDR1 and CDR2 are SNHLY and FYNNEI.

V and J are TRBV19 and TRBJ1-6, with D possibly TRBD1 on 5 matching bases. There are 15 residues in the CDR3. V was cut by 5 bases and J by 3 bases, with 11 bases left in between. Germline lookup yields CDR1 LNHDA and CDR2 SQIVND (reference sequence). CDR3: CASSVTGGYNSPLHF. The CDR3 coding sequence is TGTGCCAGTAGTGTGACGGGGGGCTATAATTCACCCCTCCACTTT.

The CDR3 region has the DNA TGTGCCAGCAGCCCCCTAGCGGGGAGGGGAAACATTCAGTACTTC. Translation: CASSPLAGRGNIQYF. This rearrangement joins TRBV7-3 to TRBJ2-4; TRBD2 matches at 9 bases. The CDR3 contains 15 residues. Germline-derived CDR1 and CDR2 are SGHTA and FQGTGA. Trimming took 5 bases from V and 6 from J; bases not matched to a gene: 8.

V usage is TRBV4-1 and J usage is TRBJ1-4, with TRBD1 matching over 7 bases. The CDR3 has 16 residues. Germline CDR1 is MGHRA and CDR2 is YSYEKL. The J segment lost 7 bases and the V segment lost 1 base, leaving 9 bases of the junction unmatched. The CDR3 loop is CASSQASQGIGEKLFF. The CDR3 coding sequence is TGCGCCAGCAGCCAAGCCTCACAGGGGATCGGTGAAAAACTGTTTTTT.

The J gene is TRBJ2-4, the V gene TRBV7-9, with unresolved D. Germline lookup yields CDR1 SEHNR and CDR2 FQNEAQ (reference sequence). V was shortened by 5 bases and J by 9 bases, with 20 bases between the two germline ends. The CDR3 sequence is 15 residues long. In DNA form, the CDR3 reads TGTGCCAGCAGCCACCCGCCAACAGAGAGTGGCATTCAGTACTTC. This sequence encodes CASSHPPTESGIQYF.

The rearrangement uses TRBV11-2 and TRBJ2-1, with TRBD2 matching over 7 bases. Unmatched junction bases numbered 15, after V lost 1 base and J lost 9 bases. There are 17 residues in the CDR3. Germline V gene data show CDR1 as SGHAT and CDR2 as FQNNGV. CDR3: CASSLVRFPSGGPEQFF. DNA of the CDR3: TGTGCCAGCAGCTTAGTCCGTTTCCCCTCGGGGGGTCCTGAGCAGTTCTTC.

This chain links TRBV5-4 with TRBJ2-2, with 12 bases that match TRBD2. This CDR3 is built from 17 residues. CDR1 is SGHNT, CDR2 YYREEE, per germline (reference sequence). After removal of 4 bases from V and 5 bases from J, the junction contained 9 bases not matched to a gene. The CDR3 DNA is TGTGCCAGCAGCCCCGGACTAGCGGGGATTCCAACCGGGGAGCTGTTTTTT. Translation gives CASSPGLAGIPTGELFF.

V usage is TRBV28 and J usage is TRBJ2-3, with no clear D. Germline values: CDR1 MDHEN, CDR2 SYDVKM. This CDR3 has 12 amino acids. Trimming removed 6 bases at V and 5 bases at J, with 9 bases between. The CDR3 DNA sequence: TGTGCCAGCAGAATAGTCGGAGATACGCAGTATTTT. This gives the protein CASRIVGDTQYF. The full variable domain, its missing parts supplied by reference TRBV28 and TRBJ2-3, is DVKVTQSSRYLVKRTGEKVFLECVQDMDHENMFWYRQDPGLGLRLIYFSYDVKMKEKGDIPEGYSVSREKKERFSLILESASTNQTSMYLCASRIVGDTQYFGPGTRLTVL.

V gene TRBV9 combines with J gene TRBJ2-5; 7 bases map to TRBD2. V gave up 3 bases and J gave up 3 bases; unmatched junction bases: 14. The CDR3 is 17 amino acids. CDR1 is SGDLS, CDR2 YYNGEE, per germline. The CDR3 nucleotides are TGTGCCAGCAGCGGGATCCGAACGGGGGGATCGGAAGAGACCCAGTACTTC. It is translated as CASSGIRTGGSEETQYF.

The CDR3 reads CASSLTPGQVHGYTF. Written as DNA, the CDR3 is TGTGCCAGCAGCTTAACTCCGGGACAGGTGCATGGCTACACCTTC. The chain combines TRBV7-3 with TRBJ1-2; TRBD1 matches at 8 bases. Germline lookup yields CDR1 SGHTA and CDR2 FQGTGA. This CDR3 is 15 amino acids long. V gave up 0 bases and J gave up 6 bases; unmatched junction bases: 6.

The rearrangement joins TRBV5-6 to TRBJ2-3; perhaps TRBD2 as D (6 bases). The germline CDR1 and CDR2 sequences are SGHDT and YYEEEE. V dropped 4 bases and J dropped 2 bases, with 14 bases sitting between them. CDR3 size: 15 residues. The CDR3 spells CASSRRLVLTDTQYF. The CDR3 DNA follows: TGTGCCAGCAGCCGTCGACTAGTCCTCACAGATACGCAGTATTTT.

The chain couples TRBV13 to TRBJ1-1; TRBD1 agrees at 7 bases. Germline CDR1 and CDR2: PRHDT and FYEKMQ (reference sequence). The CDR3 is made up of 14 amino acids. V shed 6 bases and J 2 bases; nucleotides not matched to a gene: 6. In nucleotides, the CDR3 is TGTGCCAGCAGACTAGGGGGCGGAAACACTGAAGCTTTCTTT. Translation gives CASRLGGGNTEAFF.

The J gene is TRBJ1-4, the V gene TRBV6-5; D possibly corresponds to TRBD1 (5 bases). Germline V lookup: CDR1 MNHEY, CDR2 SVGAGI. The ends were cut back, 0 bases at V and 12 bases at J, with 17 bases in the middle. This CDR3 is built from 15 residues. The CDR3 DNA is TGTGCCAGCAGTTACTCCCTCGTTACACAGGAGCAACTGTTTTTT. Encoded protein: CASSYSLVTQEQLFF.

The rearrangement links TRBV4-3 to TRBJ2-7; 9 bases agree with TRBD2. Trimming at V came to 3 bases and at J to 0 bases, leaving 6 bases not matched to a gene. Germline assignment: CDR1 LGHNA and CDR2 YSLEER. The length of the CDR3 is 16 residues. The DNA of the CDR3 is TGCGCCAGCAGCCAGGGGCTAGCGGGGTACTCCTACGAGCAGTACTTC. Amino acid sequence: CASSQGLAGYSYEQYF.

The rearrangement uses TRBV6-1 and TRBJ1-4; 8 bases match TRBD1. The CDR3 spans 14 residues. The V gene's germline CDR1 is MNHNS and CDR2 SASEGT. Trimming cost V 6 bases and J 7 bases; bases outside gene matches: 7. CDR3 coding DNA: TGTGCCAGCAGACGACAGGGGCTGAGTGAAAAACTGTTTTTT. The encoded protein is CASRRQGLSEKLFF.

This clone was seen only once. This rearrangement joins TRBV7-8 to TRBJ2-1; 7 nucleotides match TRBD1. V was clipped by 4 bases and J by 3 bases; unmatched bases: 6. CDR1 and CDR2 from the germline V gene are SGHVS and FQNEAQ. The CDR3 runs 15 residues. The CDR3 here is CASSSEGQLYNEQFF. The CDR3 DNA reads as TGTGCCAGCAGCTCAGAGGGACAGCTCTACAATGAGCAGTTCTTC.

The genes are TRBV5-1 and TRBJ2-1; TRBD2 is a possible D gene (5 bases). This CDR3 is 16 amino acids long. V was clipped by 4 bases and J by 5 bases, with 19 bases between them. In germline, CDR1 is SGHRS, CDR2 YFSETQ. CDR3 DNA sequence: TGCGCCAGCAGCCTCGGCTTTCAGCGGCTCAACAATGAGCAGTTCTTC. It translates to CASSLGFQRLNNEQFF.